The 10 T cell receptor beta chains below come from one sample, sequenced in a study of siplizumab effects on memory and regulatory T cells. The protocol was immunoSEQ multiplex PCR, while the TCRdb copy is restricted to in-frame clones and leaves out a portion. Among approximately 100,000 clones listed, under 95% were seen once. The sample taken for sequencing was Tregs sorted from blood. Receptors were obtained from a human donor in good health.

This chain links TRBV7-9 with TRBJ2-7; a weak D match, TRBD1 (5 bases). The CDR3 is made up of 15 amino acids. The germline gives CDR1 SEHNR, CDR2 FQNEAQ (reference sequence). Trimming took off 3 bases at V and 1 base at J, with 13 bases between the two ends. The CDR3 region is CASSFAGLVSYEQYF. In DNA, the CDR3 is TGTGCCAGCAGCTTTGCAGGGCTCGTTTCCTACGAGCAGTACTTC.

The rearrangement uses TRBV5-1 and TRBJ1-5, with TRBD1 identical over 10 bases. The CDR3 runs 14 residues. Germline CDR1 is SGHRS and CDR2 is YFSETQ. V shed 4 bases and J 7 bases; nucleotides not matched to a gene: 5. CDR3 protein: CASSIGQGGQPQHF. The DNA for the CDR3 is TGCGCCAGCAGCATCGGACAGGGGGGACAGCCCCAGCATTTT.

V and J are TRBV11-2 and TRBJ1-1; tentatively, D is TRBD1 (5 bases). Germline CDR1 reads SGHAT; CDR2 reads FQNNGV. This CDR3 region has 13 residues. V lost 5 bases and J lost 7, with 14 bases in between. The CDR3 DNA follows: TGTGCCAGCAGCCCAGGGTTTGACATTGAAGCTTTCTTT. Amino acids: CASSPGFDIEAFF.

The V and J genes are TRBV6-5 and TRBJ2-3; TRBD1 is a possible D gene (6 bases). The CDR3 spans 15 residues. Trimming cost V 5 bases and J 1 base, with 13 bases left between them. Germline V gene sequence: CDR1 MNHEY, CDR2 SVGAGI. The DNA for the CDR3 is TGTGCCAGCAGTCCCCAGGACAGACGCACAGATACGCAGTATTTT. Translated, it gives CASSPQDRRTDTQYF.

The chain carries TRBV29-1 and TRBJ2-7; D not certain. The CDR3 consists of 13 residues. Germline CDR1 and CDR2: SQVTM and ANQGSEA. Deletions cut 0 bases from V and 6 bases from J, with 12 bases between. CDR3 sequence: CSVEDNPNGEQYF. As DNA, the CDR3 is TGCAGCGTTGAAGATAATCCCAATGGCGAGCAGTACTTC.

The chain couples TRBV27 to TRBJ2-1, with TRBD2 as a possible D gene (6 bases). Trimming shortened V by 4 bases and J by 3 bases, and 13 bases separated the two germline ends. Germline V CDR1 and CDR2: MNHEY, SMNVEV (reference sequence). CDR3 length: 15 residues. The CDR3 sequence is CASSSRDLRYNEQFF. The CDR3, as DNA: TGTGCCAGCAGTTCAAGGGACTTACGCTACAATGAGCAGTTCTTC.

J is TRBJ1-1 and V is TRBV7-9; TRBD1 might be the D (5 bases). Trimming took 5 bases from V and 6 from J, leaving 10 bases between them. The CDR3 runs to 12 residues. Per the germline V gene, CDR1 is SEHNR and CDR2 is FQNEAQ (reference sequence). CDR3 protein: CASSIPGPEAFF. CDR3 bases: TGTGCCAGCAGCATACCGGGGCCTGAAGCTTTCTTT.

V and J are TRBV15 and TRBJ1-1; D is perhaps TRBD1 (5 bases). The CDR3 runs to 12 residues. Germline values: CDR1 LNHNV, CDR2 YYDKDF (reference sequence). V gave up 8 bases and J gave up 6 bases, with 13 bases separating them. CDR3 region: CATGTYLSEAFF. CDR3 nucleotide sequence: TGTGCCACCGGGACTTACCTTTCTGAAGCTTTCTTT.

Here the CDR3 reads CAWSLGGAGNYGYTF. In DNA, the CDR3 is TGTGCCTGGAGTTTGGGGGGGGCAGGCAACTATGGCTACACCTTC. J is TRBJ1-2 and V is TRBV30; D might be TRBD1 (6 bases). The CDR3 runs to 15 residues. V lost 2 bases to trimming and J lost 2 bases, with 15 bases between them. Germline V gene sequence: CDR1 GTSNPN, CDR2 SVGIG (reference sequence).

V usage is TRBV19 and J usage is TRBJ2-3, with 7 bases identical to TRBD1. J lost 4 bases, V lost 1 base, and 5 bases had no gene match. The CDR3 consists of 15 residues. Germline V gene sequence: CDR1 LNHDA, CDR2 SQIVND (reference sequence). DNA of the CDR3: TGTGCCAGTAGTATAGGGATCGACAGGGCAGATACGCAGTATTTT. Amino acids: CASSIGIDRADTQYF.